Below, 15 T cell receptor beta chains from the same sample are listed, as sequenced in a study of cytotoxic CD8 clonotypes in ibrutinib-treated CLL (dated by TCRdb to about 2021). Libraries were made using the immunoSEQ multiplex PCR assay. This immuneACCESS table, as held by TCRdb, lists in-frame sequences with V and J called but not all clones. Of the missing ones, under half trace to an unresolved V gene in checked studies; the others have no known cause. The sample yields approximately 17,000 clones; around 63% were counted once. Of the sample, over 15% is held by the ten largest clones. The specimen comprised PBMCs, sampled before ibrutinib treatment. The source is a human donor with chronic lymphocytic leukemia.

This clone was observed a single time. The chain employs TRBV30 and TRBJ1-3; tentatively, D is TRBD1 (6 bases). This CDR3 has 15 residues. V lost 5 bases and J 5 bases, leaving 19 bases between the germline ends. Germline CDR1 is GTSNPN and CDR2 is SVGIG (reference sequence). The CDR3 nucleotides read TGTGCCTGGGGGGGCCTTGACAGTCGTCGAAACACCATATATTTT. As protein: CAWGGLDSRRNTIYF.

The chain uses TRBV7-9 and TRBJ2-1, with 10 bases aligning to TRBD2. Germline values: CDR1 SEHNR, CDR2 FQNEAQ (reference sequence). V lost 5 bases to trimming and J lost 7 bases; unmatched junction nucleotides: 8. This CDR3 has 15 amino acids. CDR3 in DNA: TGTGCCAGCAGCCCTACTAGCGGGGTGGGGAATGAGCAGTTCTTC. It is translated as CASSPTSGVGNEQFF.

The gene calls are TRBV28 and TRBJ2-5; D is perhaps TRBD2 (6 bases). This CDR3 has 13 residues. V was clipped by 6 bases and J by 2 bases, with 10 bases between them. The V gene's germline CDR1 is MDHEN and CDR2 SYDVKM. In nucleotides, the CDR3 is TGTGCCAGCAGCCGGGGGTCTCAAGAGACCCAGTACTTC. This sequence encodes CASSRGSQETQYF.

The chain carries TRBV6-1 and TRBJ2-5; 8 bases are shared with TRBD1. Germline V lookup: CDR1 MNHNS, CDR2 SASEGT. This CDR3 has 13 amino acids. J gave up 5 bases and V 6 bases, and 5 bases lay outside the gene matches. Here the CDR3 DNA reads TGTGCCAGCAGGTGGACAGGGCGGGAGACCCAGTACTTC. Amino acids: CASRWTGRETQYF.

The chain has TRBV5-4 and TRBJ2-1; D not resolved. The CDR3 loop spans 12 amino acids. Looked up from germline, CDR1 is SGHNT and CDR2 is YYREEE (reference sequence). V gave up 4 bases and J gave up 4 bases, with 6 bases separating them. CDR3 amino acids: CASSPRYNEQFF. The DNA for the CDR3 is TGTGCCAGCAGCCCCCGGTACAATGAGCAGTTCTTC.

This chain uses TRBV5-1 with TRBJ1-4; TRBD1 matches 10 bases. From germline, CDR1 is SGHRS and CDR2 YFSETQ. The junction had 6 bases not matched to a gene; V was cut back by 3 bases and J by 4 bases. This CDR3 contains 16 residues. CDR3 nucleotides: TGCGCCAGCAGCTATGGACAGGGGGGACATAATGAAAAACTGTTTTTT. It is translated as CASSYGQGGHNEKLFF.

The chain is built from TRBV9 and TRBJ2-2; D is ambiguous. CDR1 and CDR2 (germline): SGDLS, YYNGEE. Trimming removed 0 bases from V and 0 bases from J, with 6 bases in between. This CDR3 is built from 15 residues. In DNA, the CDR3 is TGTGCCAGCAGCGTAGACGGCGCGAACACCGGGGAGCTGTTTTTT. It is translated as CASSVDGANTGELFF.

The chain joins TRBV18 to TRBJ1-3, with TRBD1 matching over 10 bases. CDR1 KGHSH and CDR2 LQKENI come from the germline V gene. Trimming took 1 base from V and 3 from J; bases not matched to a gene: 6. The CDR3 sequence is 17 residues long. The CDR3 coding sequence is TGTGCCAGCTCACCACAGGTCGACAGGGGGCTTGGAAACACCATATATTTT. Translated, it gives CASSPQVDRGLGNTIYF. The complete variable domain, with remaining parts taken from reference TRBV18 and TRBJ1-3, reads NAGVMQNPRHLVRRRGQEARLRCSPMKGHSHVYWYRQLPEEGLKFMVYLQKENIIDESGMPKERFSAEFPKEGPSILRIQQVVRGDSAAYFCASSPQVDRGLGNTIYFGEGSWLTVV.

V usage is TRBV30 and J usage is TRBJ1-6; 9 bases fit TRBD1. After removal of 1 base from V and 9 bases from J, the junction contained 1 base not matched to a gene. The length of the CDR3 is 13 residues. Germline lookup yields CDR1 GTSNPN and CDR2 SVGIG (reference sequence). CDR3 residues: CAWSADRGSPLHF. The CDR3 nucleotides read TGTGCCTGGAGTGCGGACAGGGGTTCACCCCTCCACTTT.

In DNA, the CDR3 is TGTGCCAGCAGCTTAGATCCGTCCGGGTTGGGAGGCTACACCTTC. Residues: CASSLDPSGLGGYTF. This sequence joins TRBV11-2 and TRBJ1-2, with D uncertain. The V and J ends lost 0 bases and 8 bases respectively, with 16 bases between them. Germline V CDR1 and CDR2: SGHAT, FQNNGV. This CDR3 comprises 15 residues.

The gene calls are TRBV7-2 and TRBJ1-2; D remains unclear. This CDR3 has 14 amino acids. Between the trimmed V and J ends, which lost 1 base and 5 bases, there was a span of 11 bases. From germline, CDR1 is SGHTA and CDR2 FQGNSA. The CDR3 DNA reads as TGTGCCAGCAGCTTAGACCCTCAATTGTATGGCTACACCTTC. Translating gives CASSLDPQLYGYTF. Together with reference TRBV7-2 and TRBJ1-2, the CDR3 gives the full variable domain: GAGVSQSPSNKVTEKGKDVELRCDPISGHTALYWYRQSLGQGLEFLIYFQGNSAPDKSGLPSDRFSAERTGGSVSTLTIQRTQQEDSAVYLCASSLDPQLYGYTFGSGTRLTVV.

The chain combines TRBV4-1 with TRBJ2-7; tentative D call: TRBD1 (6 bases). Germline CDR1 MGHRA, CDR2 YSYEKL. This CDR3 spans 14 amino acids. V shed 5 bases and J shed 2 bases, with 13 bases lying between them. In DNA, the CDR3 is TGCGCCAGCAGCAAACAGGGAAGGGCCTACGAGCAGTACTTC. This sequence encodes CASSKQGRAYEQYF.

The chain recombines TRBV7-3 with TRBJ2-1; 12 bases map to TRBD2. Germline V gene data show CDR1 as SGHTA and CDR2 as FQGTGA. After removal of 5 bases from V and 7 bases from J, the junction contained 6 bases not matched to a gene. The CDR3 runs to 15 residues. CDR3 in amino acids: CASSRLAGVYNEQFF. DNA for the CDR3: TGTGCCAGCAGCAGACTAGCGGGGGTTTATAATGAGCAGTTCTTC.

Only a few counts were recorded for this clone. This chain joins TRBV6-6 and TRBJ2-7, with 9 bases aligning to TRBD1. The CDR3 covers 16 residues. The ends lost 7 bases at V and 5 bases at J; junction bases unmatched: 15. The germline V gene encodes CDR1 MNHNY and CDR2 SVGAGI (reference sequence). The CDR3 DNA reads as TGTGCCAGCACCGTTCCCGGGCTGACAGGGGGTGACGAGCAGTACTTC. Translation: CASTVPGLTGGDEQYF.

On this clone: A far larger clone is just one base off, so this is likely a read error. The genes are TRBV7-8 and TRBJ2-1; 9 bases agree with TRBD2. CDR1 is SGHVS and CDR2 is FQNEAQ in the germline V gene. The CDR3 totals 16 residues. The CDR3 DNA follows: TGTGCCAACAGCTCGAGGACTAGCGCTCCCTACAATGAGCAGTTCTTC. Amino acids: CANSSRTSAPYNEQFF.